The 10 T cell receptor beta chains in this list originate from one sample, sequenced in a study of blood T cell repertoires in COVID-19. The table came from immunoSEQ multiplex PCR; TCRdb's copy has only in-frame clones and leaves some out. The profile shows more than 200,000 clones, 87% of them singletons. Material: peripheral blood. Receptors originate from a young man with active or convalescent COVID-19.

The genes are TRBV4-3 and TRBJ1-2; 8 nucleotides align to TRBD1. The CDR3 has 13 amino acids. J was trimmed by 7 bases and V by 6 bases; bases with no gene match: 7. Per the germline V gene, CDR1 is LGHNA and CDR2 is YSLEER. The CDR3 coding sequence is TGCGCCAGCAGGGAGACAGGGGATAGTGGCTACACCTTC. Protein: CASRETGDSGYTF.

The chain is built from TRBV4-1 and TRBJ2-7; D unresolved. There are 12 residues in the CDR3. The V gene lost 0 bases and the J gene lost 7 bases, with 7 bases spanning the gap. CDR1 is MGHRA, CDR2 YSYEKL, per germline. The CDR3 DNA is TGCGCCAGCAGCCAAGATAGGAGAGAGCAGTACTTC. Its translation is CASSQDRREQYF.

V usage is TRBV4-3 and J usage is TRBJ2-2, with D perhaps matching TRBD2 (6 bases). Germline V gene data show CDR1 as LGHNA and CDR2 as YSLEER. The V end was cut by 4 bases, the J end by 4 bases, with 7 bases between. The CDR3 has 13 amino acids. CDR3 protein: CASSPGSTGELFF. CDR3 coding DNA: TGCGCCAGCAGCCCCGGGAGCACCGGGGAGCTGTTTTTT.

The V call is TRBV20-1, the J call TRBJ2-7, with 8 bases lining up with TRBD2. CDR1 is DFQATT and CDR2 is SNEGSKA in the germline V gene (reference sequence). There are 11 residues in the CDR3. The J segment lost 2 bases and the V segment lost 6 bases, leaving 0 bases of the junction unmatched. CDR3 amino acids: CSAGLAYEQYF. CDR3 nucleotide sequence: TGCAGTGCGGGACTAGCCTACGAGCAGTACTTC.

This clone occurred once. V is TRBV7-9 and J is TRBJ1-2; D perhaps matches TRBD1 (6 bases). This CDR3 spans 14 amino acids. V lost 6 bases and J 4 bases, leaving 15 bases between the germline ends. CDR1 is SEHNR, CDR2 FQNEAQ, per germline (reference sequence). The CDR3 protein is CASRGLQGTYGYTF. The CDR3 coding sequence is TGTGCCAGCAGGGGATTACAGGGTACCTATGGCTACACCTTC.

The V and J genes are TRBV7-9 and TRBJ2-1, with 13 positions matching TRBD2. This CDR3 comprises 16 residues. Germline CDR1 reads SEHNR; CDR2 reads FQNEAQ (reference sequence). The V gene end was trimmed by 5 bases and the J gene end by 9 bases; junction bases not matched to a gene: 10. CDR3 residues: CASSTGLAGVKGEQFF. The CDR3 DNA is TGTGCCAGCAGCACAGGACTAGCGGGGGTGAAGGGTGAGCAGTTCTTC.

The chain has TRBV6-5 and TRBJ1-3; D remains unclear. V dropped 3 bases and J dropped 0 bases, with 9 bases sitting between them. CDR1 and CDR2 (germline): MNHEY, SVGAGI. This CDR3 is 15 amino acids long. The CDR3 here is CASSYKGASGNTIYF. CDR3 sequence (DNA): TGTGCCAGCAGTTATAAAGGAGCCTCTGGAAACACCATATATTTT.

This chain uses TRBV5-1 with TRBJ2-5; no clear D. The V gene's germline CDR1 is SGHRS and CDR2 YFSETQ. The CDR3 consists of 14 residues. V lost 1 base to trimming and J lost 1 base, with 8 bases between them. CDR3 amino acids: CASSLMSVQETQYF. The CDR3 DNA reads as TGCGCCAGCAGCTTGATGTCAGTCCAAGAGACCCAGTACTTC.

Concerning this clone itself: Other nucleotide sequences in the sample specify the same CDR3. V is TRBV6-5 and J is TRBJ2-1; TRBD1 matches 8 bases. In germline, CDR1 is MNHEY, CDR2 SVGAGI. V trimming: 6 bases; J trimming: 4 bases; junction bases outside the gene matches: 2. This CDR3 region has 13 residues. The CDR3 sequence: CASSRTGYNEQFF. CDR3 coding DNA: TGTGCCAGCAGCCGGACAGGGTACAATGAGCAGTTCTTC.

The rearrangement joins TRBV28 to TRBJ2-1; TRBD2 aligns across 8 bases. Germline lookup yields CDR1 MDHEN and CDR2 SYDVKM. This CDR3 region has 12 residues. V shed 9 bases, J shed 8 bases, and the junction held 6 bases outside the gene matches. The CDR3 sequence is CASWGGGYEQFF. CDR3 nucleotides: TGTGCCAGTTGGGGCGGGGGGTATGAGCAGTTCTTC.